This T cell receptor beta chain was captured in a study of control samples from healthy donors and cancer patients. The ends lost 6 bases at V and 9 bases at J; junction bases unmatched: 12. Germline V CDR1 and CDR2: MDHEN, SYDVKM. The CDR3 contains 15 residues. The method was immunoSEQ multiplex PCR; TCRdb's version includes in-frame clones alone and lacks a portion of them. The data hold about 140,000 clones, with approximately 92% observed a single time. Sample: blood. This chain links TRBV28 with TRBJ2-1; 9 bases map to TRBD1. The sequence was obtained from a man aged 25-45 years in good health. The CDR3 is CASSQYWTGAGEQFF. Written as DNA, the CDR3 is TGTGCCAGCAGCCAATATTGGACAGGGGCCGGTGAGCAGTTCTTC.